Listed below are T cell receptor beta chains from one sample, sequenced in a study of vaccination and CD4 T cells after COVID-19. TCRdb itself ran the PCR reads through MiXCR, one entry per CDR3 protein. The data contain under 30,000 distinct CDR3 sequences, around 42% of them seen just once; the ten biggest clones take up 4.1%. The antigens of these receptors remain unknown. This specimen was CD4+ T cells from blood, cultured in vitro, taken about 7 months after SARS-CoV-2 vaccination. These receptors were taken from a human donor who had recovered from COVID-19. CDR3s include the opening cysteine and the closing phenylalanine or tryptophan. The D gene is left open where the match is weak.

v_gene	d_gene	CDR3aa
TRBV19	.	CASSKGQRTDTQYF
TRBV7-3	.	CASSPTRDPYNEQFF
TRBV18	.	CASSQDYEQYF
TRBV20-1	TRBD1	CSALRQGLPYGYTF
TRBV20-1	.	CSPDLPQAPAREQFF
TRBV7-8	.	CASSLAPNEKLFF
TRBV7-9	.	CASSPVGRVHEQYF
TRBV12-3/TRBV12-4	TRBD2	CASSPGLASYEQYF
TRBV20-1	.	CSAINYLTSYNEQFF
TRBV20-1	TRBD2	CSAILPGLAGVGYQETQYF
TRBV4-2	TRBD2	CASSQDSSQRERWETQYF
TRBV27	TRBD2	CASSFSGRFYEQYF
TRBV10-3	.	CAISESGAGNQPQHF
TRBV27	TRBD2	CASSKKGLAEPYEQYF
TRBV6-5	.	CASSLGGLAQPQHF
TRBV24-1	.	CATSDQGDTEAFF
TRBV2	.	CASRGLRTYEQYF
TRBV10-3	.	CAISESSVRSSYEQYF
TRBV7-3	.	CASGSSSGEQFF
TRBV4-2	.	CASSQDGGREDSPLHF
TRBV10-1	.	CASSESATSTHEQFF
TRBV29-1	.	CSVDLSRNEQYF
TRBV10-3	.	CAISEYLVSSYNEQFF
TRBV20-1	TRBD2	CSAQAGTSVNEQFF
TRBV27	.	CASSEGPYYSPLHF
TRBV7-2	.	CASRGEGPVQYF
TRBV19	.	CASSIRGGGKMETQYF
TRBV29-1	TRBD2	CSGLAGYNEQFF
TRBV2	.	CASSGGSLAYEQYF
TRBV19	.	CASSIQVQPQHF
TRBV28	.	CASSLEGTFYEQYF
TRBV11-3	.	CASSLGTETYGYNEQFF
TRBV6-2/TRBV6-3	.	CASSYSPLDEETQYF
TRBV7-6	TRBD2	CASSFNWRGSIEQFF
TRBV20-1	TRBD1	CSARVQGGAGVRDTQYF
TRBV27	.	CASASLPVNQPQHF
TRBV24-1	.	CATSDVDAASTDTQYF
TRBV6-1	TRBD2	CASSEASSGPQETQYF